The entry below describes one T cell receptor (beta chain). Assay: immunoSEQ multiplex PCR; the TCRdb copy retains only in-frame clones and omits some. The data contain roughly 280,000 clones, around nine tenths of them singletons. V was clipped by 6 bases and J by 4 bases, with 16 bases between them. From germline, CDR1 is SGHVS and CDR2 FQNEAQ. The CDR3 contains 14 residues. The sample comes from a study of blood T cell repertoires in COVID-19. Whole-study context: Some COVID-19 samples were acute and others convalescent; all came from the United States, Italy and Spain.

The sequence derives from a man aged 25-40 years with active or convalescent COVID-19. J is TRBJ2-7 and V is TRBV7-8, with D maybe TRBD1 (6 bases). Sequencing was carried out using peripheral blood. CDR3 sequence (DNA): TGTGCCAGCAGTCGGACAGCCATAAATTACGAGCAGTACTTC. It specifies CASSRTAINYEQYF.